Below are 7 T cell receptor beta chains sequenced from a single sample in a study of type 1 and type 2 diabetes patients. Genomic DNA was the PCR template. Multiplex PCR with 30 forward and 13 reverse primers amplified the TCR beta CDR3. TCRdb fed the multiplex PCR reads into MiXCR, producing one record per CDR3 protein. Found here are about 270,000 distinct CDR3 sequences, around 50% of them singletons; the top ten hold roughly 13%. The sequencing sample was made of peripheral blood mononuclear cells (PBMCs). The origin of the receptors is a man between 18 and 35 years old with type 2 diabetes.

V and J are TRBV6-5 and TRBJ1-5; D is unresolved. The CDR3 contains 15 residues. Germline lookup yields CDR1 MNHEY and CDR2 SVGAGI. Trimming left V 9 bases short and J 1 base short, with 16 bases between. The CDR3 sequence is CASSLDGLSNQPQHF. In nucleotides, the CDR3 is TGTGCCAGTAGTCTCGACGGCCTCAGCAATCAGCCCCAGCATTTT.

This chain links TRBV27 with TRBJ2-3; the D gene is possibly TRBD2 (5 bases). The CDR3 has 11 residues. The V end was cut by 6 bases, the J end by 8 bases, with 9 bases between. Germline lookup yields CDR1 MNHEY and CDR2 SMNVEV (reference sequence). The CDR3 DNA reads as TGTGCCAGCAGCGACGGAGGTACGCAGTATTTT. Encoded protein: CASSDGGTQYF.

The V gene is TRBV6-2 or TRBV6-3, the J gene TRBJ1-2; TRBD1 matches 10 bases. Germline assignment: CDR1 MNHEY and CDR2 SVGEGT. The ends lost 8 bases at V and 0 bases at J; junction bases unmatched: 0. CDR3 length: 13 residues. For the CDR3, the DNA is TGTGCCAGCGGACAGGGGGCTAACTATGGCTACACCTTC. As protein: CASGQGANYGYTF.

The CDR3 sequence: CASSSPRSAMANTQYF. Here the CDR3 DNA reads TGTGCCAGCAGCTCCCCCCGTTCGGCTATGGCAAATACGCAGTATTTT. The chain carries TRBV7-6 and TRBJ2-3; no firm D call. Trimming stripped 4 bases from V and 7 bases from J, with 21 bases between. The CDR3 has 16 amino acids. Germline CDR1 reads SGHVS; CDR2 reads FNYEAQ.

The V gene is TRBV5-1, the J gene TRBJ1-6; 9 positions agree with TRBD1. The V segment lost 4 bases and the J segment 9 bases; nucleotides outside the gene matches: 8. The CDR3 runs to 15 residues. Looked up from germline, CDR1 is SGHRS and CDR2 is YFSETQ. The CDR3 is CASSPLGTGLSPLHF. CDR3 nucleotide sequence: TGCGCCAGCAGCCCCCTTGGGACAGGGCTTTCACCCCTCCACTTT.

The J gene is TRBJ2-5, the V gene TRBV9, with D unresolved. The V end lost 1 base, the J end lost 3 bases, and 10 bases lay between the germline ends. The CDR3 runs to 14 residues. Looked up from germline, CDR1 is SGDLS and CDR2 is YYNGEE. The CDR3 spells CASSVRAGKETQYF. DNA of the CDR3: TGTGCCAGCAGCGTAAGGGCAGGAAAAGAGACCCAGTACTTC.

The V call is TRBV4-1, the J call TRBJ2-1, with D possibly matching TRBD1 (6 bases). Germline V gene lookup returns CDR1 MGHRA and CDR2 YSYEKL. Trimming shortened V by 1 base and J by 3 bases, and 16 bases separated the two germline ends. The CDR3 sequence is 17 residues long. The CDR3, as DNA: TGCGCCAGCAGCCAAGGTAGCCAGGGGTTGCTCTACAATGAGCAGTTCTTC. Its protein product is CASSQGSQGLLYNEQFF.